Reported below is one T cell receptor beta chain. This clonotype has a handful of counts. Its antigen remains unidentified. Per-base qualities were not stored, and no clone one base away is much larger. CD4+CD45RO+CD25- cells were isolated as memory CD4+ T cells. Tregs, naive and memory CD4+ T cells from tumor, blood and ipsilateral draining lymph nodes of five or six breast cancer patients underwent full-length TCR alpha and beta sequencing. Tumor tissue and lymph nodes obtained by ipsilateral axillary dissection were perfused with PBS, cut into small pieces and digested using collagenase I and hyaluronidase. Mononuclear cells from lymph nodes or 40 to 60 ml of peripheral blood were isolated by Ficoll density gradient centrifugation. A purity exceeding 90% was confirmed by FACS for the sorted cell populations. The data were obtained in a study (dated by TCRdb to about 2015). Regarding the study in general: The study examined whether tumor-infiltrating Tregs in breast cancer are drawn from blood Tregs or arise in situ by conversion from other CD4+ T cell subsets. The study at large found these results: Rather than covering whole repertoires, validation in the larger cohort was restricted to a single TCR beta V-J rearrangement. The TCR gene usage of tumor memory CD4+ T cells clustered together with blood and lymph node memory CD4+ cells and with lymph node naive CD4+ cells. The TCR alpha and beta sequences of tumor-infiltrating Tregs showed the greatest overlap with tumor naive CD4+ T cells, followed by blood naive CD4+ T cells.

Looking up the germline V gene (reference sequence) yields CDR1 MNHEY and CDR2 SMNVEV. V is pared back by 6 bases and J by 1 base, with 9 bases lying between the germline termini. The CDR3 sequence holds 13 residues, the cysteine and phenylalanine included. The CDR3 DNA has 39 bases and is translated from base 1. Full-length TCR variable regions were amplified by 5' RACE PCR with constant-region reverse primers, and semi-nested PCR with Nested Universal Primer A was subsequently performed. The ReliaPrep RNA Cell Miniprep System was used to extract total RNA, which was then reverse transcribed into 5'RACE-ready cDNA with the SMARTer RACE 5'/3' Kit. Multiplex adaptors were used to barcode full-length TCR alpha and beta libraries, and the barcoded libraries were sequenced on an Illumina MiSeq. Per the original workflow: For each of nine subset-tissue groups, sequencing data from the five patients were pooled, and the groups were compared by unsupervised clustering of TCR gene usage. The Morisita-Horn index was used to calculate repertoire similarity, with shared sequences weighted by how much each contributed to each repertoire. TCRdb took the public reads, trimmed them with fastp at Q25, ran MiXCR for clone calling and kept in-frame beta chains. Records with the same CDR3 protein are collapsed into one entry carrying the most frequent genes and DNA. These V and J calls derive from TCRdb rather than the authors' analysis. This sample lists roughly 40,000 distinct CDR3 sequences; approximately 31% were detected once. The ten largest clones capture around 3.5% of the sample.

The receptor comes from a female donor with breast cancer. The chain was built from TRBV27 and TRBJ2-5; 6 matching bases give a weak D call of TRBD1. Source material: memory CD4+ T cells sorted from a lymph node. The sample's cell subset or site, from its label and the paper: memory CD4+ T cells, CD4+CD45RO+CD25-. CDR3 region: CASRDSLQETQYF. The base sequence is TGTGCCAGCAGGGACAGCCTCCAAGAGACCCAGTACTTC.